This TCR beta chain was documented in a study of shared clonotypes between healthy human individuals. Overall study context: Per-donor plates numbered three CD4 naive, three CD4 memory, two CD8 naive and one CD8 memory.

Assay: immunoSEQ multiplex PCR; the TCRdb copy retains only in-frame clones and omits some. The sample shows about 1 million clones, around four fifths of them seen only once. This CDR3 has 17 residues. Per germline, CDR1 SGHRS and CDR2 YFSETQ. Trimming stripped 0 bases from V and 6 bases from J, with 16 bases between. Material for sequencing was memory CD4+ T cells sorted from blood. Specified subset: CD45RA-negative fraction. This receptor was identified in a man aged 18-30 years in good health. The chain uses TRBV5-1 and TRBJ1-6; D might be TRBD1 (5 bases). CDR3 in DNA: TGCGCCAGCAGCTTGGCCAATGCCGGGGCGCTTAATTCACCCCTCCACTTT. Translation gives CASSLANAGALNSPLHF.